This is a list of T cell receptor beta chains from one sample in a study of CD8+CD57+ T cells in acquired aplastic anemia. TCRdb reanalysed the reads using MiXCR and keeps one entry per CDR3 protein. Of 450,000 to 550,000 distinct CDR3 sequences in the sample, about a third are singletons; the top ten hold around 0.82%. Sequenced: sorted CD4+, CD8+, or CD8+CD57+ T cells (not recorded which) from PBMCs. These receptor sequences come from a human donor with aplastic anemia. Each CDR3 is given with its conserved first and last residue. D genes are given only for firm matches. Clone size is stated in some rows and not others, as once, few, many or a class when expanded.

j_call,clone_size,d_call,v_call,cdr3_aa,cdr3_nt
TRBJ1-2,few,.,TRBV12-3/TRBV12-4,CASSLLAGDGYTF,TGTGCCAGCAGTTTATTGGCGGGAGATGGCTACACCTTC
TRBJ1-1,few,.,TRBV7-3,CASSPTGATEAFF,TGTGCCAGCAGCCCAACGGGGGCGACGGAAGCTTTCTTT
TRBJ2-7,.,.,TRBV5-6,CASSLWVGIKTGEQYF,TGTGCCAGCAGCTTATGGGTGGGGATCAAGACGGGCGAGCAGTACTTC
TRBJ1-5,few,.,TRBV19,CASSMGGGLTQFSNQPQHF,TGTGCCAGTAGTATGGGGGGGGGTCTCACACAATTTAGCAATCAGCCCCAGCATTTT
TRBJ1-2,many,.,TRBV7-2,CASSLASTDYNYGYTF,TGTGCCAGCAGCTTAGCCTCGACAGACTATAACTATGGCTACACCTTC
TRBJ1-4,many,TRBD1,TRBV7-9,CASSLGTGNEKLFF,TGTGCCAGCAGCTTAGGGACAGGGAATGAAAAACTGTTTTTT
TRBJ1-3,once,.,TRBV14,CASSQVGNTTYF,TGTGCCAGCAGCCAAGTAGGAAACACCACATATTTT
TRBJ2-7,many,.,TRBV10-1,CASSESVSGVSYEQYF,TGCGCCAGCAGTGAGTCGGTGTCGGGAGTCTCCTACGAGCAGTACTTC
TRBJ1-1,many,.,TRBV7-9,CASSLEPNTEAFF,TGTGCCAGCAGCTTAGAACCGAACACTGAAGCTTTCTTT
TRBJ2-5,.,.,TRBV7-9,CASSLGTGLVETQYF,TGTGCCAGCAGCTTAGGCACAGGGCTTGTAGAGACCCAGTACTTC
TRBJ1-4,.,.,TRBV7-2,CASSLQSTNEKLFF,TGTGCCAGCAGCTTACAGTCAACTAATGAAAAACTGTTTTTT
TRBJ1-5,.,TRBD1,TRBV6-2/TRBV6-3,CASKDRDNQPQHF,TGTGCCAGCAAAGACAGGGACAATCAGCCCCAGCATTTT
TRBJ2-7,many,.,TRBV7-9,CASSIPGLEGYEQYF,TGTGCCAGCAGCATACCGGGACTGGAAGGCTACGAGCAGTACTTC
TRBJ2-7,few,.,TRBV28,CASSDGGLGYEQYF,TGTGCCAGCAGTGACGGGGGCTTGGGCTACGAGCAGTACTTC
TRBJ1-6,many,.,TRBV2,CASSEAYGGQSSYNSPLHF,TGTGCCAGCAGTGAAGCCTACGGGGGGCAGAGCTCCTATAATTCACCCCTCCACTTT
TRBJ2-5,.,.,TRBV5-1,CASSVQGLQETQYF,TGCGCCAGCAGCGTACAGGGCCTCCAAGAGACCCAGTACTTC
TRBJ2-2,.,TRBD2,TRBV19,CASTLAGSNTGELFF,TGTGCCAGCACACTAGCGGGAAGTAACACCGGGGAGCTGTTTTTT
TRBJ1-1,few,.,TRBV20-1,CSARDPKGGTEAFF,TGCAGTGCTAGAGATCCCAAAGGGGGCACTGAAGCTTTCTTT
TRBJ2-7,many,.,TRBV20-1,CSASGDAQGYEQYF,TGCAGTGCTAGTGGAGACGCCCAAGGGTACGAGCAGTACTTC
TRBJ2-2,.,TRBD2,TRBV25-1,CAWALAGVGGELFF,TGTGCCTGGGCCCTAGCGGGAGTGGGTGGGGAGCTGTTTTTT
TRBJ2-3,.,TRBD2,TRBV30,CAWSVPAGITDTQYF,TGTGCCTGGAGTGTACCAGCGGGGATCACAGATACGCAGTATTTT
TRBJ2-1,.,.,TRBV2,CASLFSGGQNNEQFF,TGTGCCAGCCTTTTCTCCGGGGGACAAAACAATGAGCAGTTCTTC
TRBJ2-1,once,TRBD2,TRBV19,CASSSTSGGLDEQFF,TGTGCCAGTAGTTCGACTAGCGGGGGGCTTGATGAGCAGTTCTTC
TRBJ1-2,.,TRBD1,TRBV5-1,CASSLDRGQDYGYTF,TGCGCCAGCAGCTTGGACAGGGGGCAGGACTATGGCTACACCTTC
TRBJ2-7,many,.,TRBV10-1,CASSETRVRTRVPYF,TGCGCCAGCAGTGAGACCAGGGTCAGGACACGGGTACCGTACTTC
TRBJ1-2,.,.,TRBV19,CASSYGGTGYTF,TGTGCCAGCAGTTACGGGGGCACTGGCTACACCTTC
TRBJ2-3,.,.,TRBV4-1,CASSQGWDPGLDTQYF,TGCGCCAGCAGCCAAGGTTGGGACCCTGGCTTGGATACGCAGTATTTT
TRBJ1-1,.,TRBD1,TRBV20-1,CSAFGGTGINTEAFF,TGCAGTGCGTTTGGGGGGACAGGGATAAACACTGAAGCTTTCTTT
TRBJ2-3,few,TRBD2,TRBV9,CASSGGTSGSTDTQYF,TGTGCCAGCAGCGGCGGGACTAGCGGGAGCACAGATACGCAGTATTTT
TRBJ1-2,many,TRBD1,TRBV11-2,CASSFRRDSNPLSYGYTF,TGTGCCAGCAGTTTTCGACGGGACAGCAACCCGTTATCCTATGGCTACACCTTC
TRBJ2-7,many,.,TRBV7-9,CASSLARGGFHEQYF,TGTGCCAGCAGCTTAGCGCGAGGGGGGTTCCACGAGCAGTACTTC
TRBJ2-3,many,TRBD1,TRBV29-1,CSAKPWTGIADTQYF,TGCAGCGCCAAACCCTGGACAGGGATAGCAGATACGCAGTATTTT
TRBJ2-1,many,.,TRBV29-1,CSVAGMRSSNEQFF,TGCAGCGTCGCCGGGATGAGGAGTTCCAATGAGCAGTTCTTC
TRBJ2-7,few,TRBD1,TRBV7-3,CASSSRQGSSYEQYF,TGTGCCAGCAGCTCAAGACAGGGAAGTTCCTACGAGCAGTACTTC
TRBJ1-4,.,.,TRBV29-1,CSVSSGHTTGGEKLFF,TGCAGCGTCTCCTCGGGACATACCACCGGGGGCGAAAAACTGTTTTTT
TRBJ2-1,few,TRBD2,TRBV12-3/TRBV12-4,CASRKAGGLYEQFF,TGTGCCAGCAGGAAAGCGGGGGGGCTTTATGAGCAGTTCTTC
TRBJ1-2,few,.,TRBV28,CASRQGDSPNYGYTF,TGTGCCAGCAGGCAGGGCGATTCCCCTAACTATGGCTACACCTTC
TRBJ1-1,many,.,TRBV19,CASRGQTLNTEAFF,TGTGCCAGTAGAGGACAGACATTGAACACTGAAGCTTTCTTT
TRBJ2-5,.,.,TRBV5-1,CASSLAPPGETQYF,TGCGCCAGCAGCCTGGCCCCCCCCGGGGAGACCCAGTACTTC
TRBJ1-1,many,TRBD1,TRBV29-1,CSVERQGNTEAFF,TGCAGCGTTGAACGACAGGGGAACACTGAAGCTTTCTTT
TRBJ1-3,many,.,TRBV19,CASSIPLVGSGNTIYF,TGTGCCAGTAGTATCCCCTTGGTTGGCTCTGGAAACACCATATATTTT
TRBJ2-1,few,TRBD2,TRBV7-2,CASSWTSGNEQFF,TGTGCCAGCAGCTGGACTAGCGGGAATGAGCAGTTCTTC
TRBJ2-3,many,.,TRBV25-1,CASSGGWGRSSTDTQYF,TGTGCCAGCAGTGGGGGGTGGGGGCGGTCTAGCACAGATACGCAGTATTTT
TRBJ1-2,.,.,TRBV19,CASSMRGGARAYGYTF,TGTGCCAGTAGTATGCGAGGGGGTGCGAGAGCCTATGGCTACACCTTC
TRBJ1-5,many,.,TRBV20-1,CSARVGDQPQHF,TGCAGTGCTAGAGTAGGGGATCAGCCCCAGCATTTT
TRBJ2-3,few,TRBD2,TRBV7-6,CASSLDASGSSTDTQYF,TGTGCCAGCAGCTTGGACGCGAGCGGGAGCAGCACAGATACGCAGTATTTT
TRBJ2-1,.,.,TRBV19,CASSALGGLAVEQFF,TGTGCCAGTAGTGCCCTTGGTGGGTTAGCAGTAGAGCAGTTCTTC
TRBJ2-3,few,TRBD2,TRBV25-1,CAGGGGRADTQYF,TGTGCCGGGGGCGGGGGGCGAGCAGATACGCAGTATTTT